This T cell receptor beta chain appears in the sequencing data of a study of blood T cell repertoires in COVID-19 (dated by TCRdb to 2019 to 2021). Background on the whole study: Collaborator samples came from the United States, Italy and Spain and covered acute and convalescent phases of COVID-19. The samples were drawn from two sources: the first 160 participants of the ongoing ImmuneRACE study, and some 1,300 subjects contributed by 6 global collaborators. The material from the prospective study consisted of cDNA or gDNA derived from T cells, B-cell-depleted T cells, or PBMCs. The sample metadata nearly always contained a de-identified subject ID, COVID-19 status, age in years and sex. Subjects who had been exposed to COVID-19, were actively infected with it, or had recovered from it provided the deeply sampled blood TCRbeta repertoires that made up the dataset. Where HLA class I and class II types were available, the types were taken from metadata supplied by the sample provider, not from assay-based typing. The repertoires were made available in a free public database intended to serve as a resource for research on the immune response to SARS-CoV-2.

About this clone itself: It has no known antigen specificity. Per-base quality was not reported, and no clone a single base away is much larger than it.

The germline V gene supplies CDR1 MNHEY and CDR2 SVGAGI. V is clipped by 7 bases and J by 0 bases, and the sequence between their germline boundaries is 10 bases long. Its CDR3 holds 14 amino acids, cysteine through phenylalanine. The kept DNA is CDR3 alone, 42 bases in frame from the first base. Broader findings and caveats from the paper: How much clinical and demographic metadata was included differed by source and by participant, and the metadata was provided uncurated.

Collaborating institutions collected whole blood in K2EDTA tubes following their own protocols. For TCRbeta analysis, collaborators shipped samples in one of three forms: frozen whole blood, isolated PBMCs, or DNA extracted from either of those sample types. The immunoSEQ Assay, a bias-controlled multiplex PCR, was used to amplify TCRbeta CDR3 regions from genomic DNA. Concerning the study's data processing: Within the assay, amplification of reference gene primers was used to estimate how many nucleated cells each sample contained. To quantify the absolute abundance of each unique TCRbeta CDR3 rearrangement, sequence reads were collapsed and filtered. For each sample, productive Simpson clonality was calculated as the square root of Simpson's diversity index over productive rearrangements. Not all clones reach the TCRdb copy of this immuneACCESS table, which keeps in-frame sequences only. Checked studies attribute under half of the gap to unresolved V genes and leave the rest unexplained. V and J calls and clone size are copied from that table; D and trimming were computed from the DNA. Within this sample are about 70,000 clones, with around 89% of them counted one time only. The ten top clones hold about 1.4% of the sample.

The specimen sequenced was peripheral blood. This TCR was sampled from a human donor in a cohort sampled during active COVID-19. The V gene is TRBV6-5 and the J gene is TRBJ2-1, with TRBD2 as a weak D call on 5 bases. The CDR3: CASTGGGSYNEQFF. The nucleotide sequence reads TGTGCCAGCACTGGTGGAGGCTCCTACAATGAGCAGTTCTTC.